These 6 T cell receptor beta chains share one sample of origin, sequenced in a study of vaccination effects on CD4 cells after COVID-19. No antigen has been assigned to these receptors. With the ViraFEST assay, the study expanded antigen-specific CD4+ T cells using viral peptide pools, then sequenced them. The culture ran for about 10 days, and then CD4+ T cells were isolated. All participants had two doses of either the BNT162b2 or mRNA-1273 vaccine. Produced via immunoSEQ multiplex PCR; TCRdb's table is partial and in-frame only. In the table there are about 27,000 clones, roughly 85% of which are singletons. Sequenced material: CD4+ T cells from PBMCs cultured with HCoV-NL63 spike peptides, taken after COVID-19 vaccination. The receptors stem from a human donor who received a COVID-19 vaccine. Some clones in this sample may be carry-over from other donors' samples.

The V and J genes are TRBV12-5 and TRBJ1-6; D may be TRBD1 (5 bases). CDR3 length: 17 residues. With 1 base removed from V and 1 base from J, the gap between germline ends came to 11 bases. The germline V gene has CDR1 LGHNT and CDR2 FRNRAP. The CDR3 DNA reads TGTGCTAGTGGTTTGGGAGGTAGGGGATCCTATAATTCACCCCTCCACTTT. Amino acid sequence: CASGLGGRGSYNSPLHF.

The V gene is TRBV10-3, the J gene TRBJ2-2, with TRBD1 matching over 9 bases. The V gene end was trimmed by 5 bases and the J gene end by 6 bases; junction bases not matched to a gene: 7. This CDR3 is built from 15 residues. CDR1 and CDR2 from the germline V gene are ENHRY and SYGVKD. The CDR3 spells CAISPGQGLAGELFF. The CDR3 nucleotides read TGTGCCATCAGTCCTGGACAGGGGTTAGCCGGGGAGCTGTTTTTT.

V is TRBV21-1 and J is TRBJ1-2. TRBV21-1 is shown as a pseudogene. The CDR3 extends over 16 amino acids. The chain's CDR3 is CASSKGSRVLYYGYTF. The CDR3 region has the DNA TGTGCCAGCAGCAAAGGCTCGAGAGTGCTTTACTATGGCTACACCTTC.

The chain combines TRBV6-6 with TRBJ2-7; 9 positions match TRBD1. The CDR3 sequence is 16 residues long. V gave up 6 bases and J gave up 2 bases; unmatched junction bases: 11. Per germline, CDR1 MNHNY and CDR2 SVGAGI (reference sequence). The CDR3 reads CASRPVEGQGTYEQYV. The CDR3 DNA follows: TGTGCCAGCAGGCCAGTCGAGGGACAGGGAACCTACGAGCAGTACGTC.

The chain employs TRBV18 and TRBJ2-3, with TRBD2 identical over 14 bases. Germline values: CDR1 KGHSH, CDR2 LQKENI. CDR3 length equals 18 residues. Losses at the gene ends were 2 bases for V and 0 bases for J; bases not matched to a gene: 4. The CDR3 sequence: CASSPAGTSGGSTDTQYF. DNA of the CDR3: TGTGCCAGCTCACCAGCCGGGACTAGCGGGGGTAGCACAGATACGCAGTATTTT.

This chain links TRBV6-6 with TRBJ2-7; 7 bases map to TRBD2. The CDR3 contains 17 residues. V lost 5 bases, J lost 0 bases, and 13 bases stayed unmatched. In germline, CDR1 is MNHNY, CDR2 SVGAGI (reference sequence). CDR3 sequence reads: CASSPGPREVSSYEQYV. As DNA, the CDR3 is TGTGCCAGCAGTCCGGGACCCCGGGAGGTTAGCTCCTACGAGCAGTACGTC.